The T cell receptor (beta chain) described here comes from a study of CXCR3-negative and CXCR3-positive naive CD8 T cells. The naive CD8+ gate required CD45RO-CCR7+CD27+CD95- phenotype. Study conclusions and caveats: CXCR3-positive naive cells had TRB CDR3s that were more hydrophobic than CXCR3-negative naive cells had. For the naive subsets, surface CD5 was similar, and TCR strength was inferred from TRB CDR3 properties. The TRBV-TRBJ usage of naive CXCR3-negative and CXCR3-positive cells was similar, but that of memory cells differed. Memory CD8+ T cell repertoires were far less diverse than both naive subsets.

As to this clonotype: The antigen is unknown.

UMI-tagged TRB cDNA libraries were built via 5' RACE. TCRdb reprocessed the 5' RACE reads and stores each CDR3 protein as one record, lacking DNA. Its table lists about 120,000 distinct CDR3 sequences. Germline CDR1 and CDR2: SEHNR and FQNEAQ (reference sequence). This CDR3 has 15 amino acids. This clonotype was obtained from a human donor in good health. Some clones in this sample may be carry-over from other donors' samples. This chain joins TRBV7-9 and TRBJ2-7. Sequencing was done on a sample of naive CXCR3+ CD8+ T cells from blood. As to subset: CD45RO-CCR7+CD27+CD95- naive CD8+ T cells expressing CXCR3 (TNR3+). Here the CDR3 reads CASSLVTGDSYEQYF.